Sequencing of this TCR beta chain was carried out in a study of blood T cell repertoires in COVID-19. Study-level background: The samples span acute and convalescent COVID-19 from the United States, Italy and Spain. PBMCs, B-cell-depleted T cells, or T cells provided the cDNA or gDNA that made up the material.

As handled by the study authors: Amplification with reference gene primers provided the estimates of nucleated cell counts. Sequencing used immunoSEQ multiplex PCR; TCRdb keeps in-frame clones, though not all of them. The DNA gave D and trimming, while V, J and clone size come from that table. This table holds about 94,000 clones, 75% to 85% found once. Germline CDR1 reads SGHVS; CDR2 reads FQNEAQ. Deletions cut 3 bases from V and 4 bases from J, with 9 bases between. The CDR3 is 13 amino acids. The origin of this receptor is a human donor in a cohort sampled during active COVID-19. Sequencing used peripheral blood. V usage is TRBV7-8 and J usage is TRBJ1-2; no definite D call. The CDR3 DNA is TGTGCCAGCAGCTTTTCCCTTTCCTATGGCTACACCTTC. This codes for CASSFSLSYGYTF.